The TCR beta chain under discussion was sequenced for a study of CD8 T cells in Susac syndrome. Germline CDR1 reads MNHEY; CDR2 reads SMNVEV (reference sequence). The CDR3 has 15 residues. The V end was cut by 7 bases, the J end by 7 bases, with 20 bases between. To note about this clonotype: Its antigen is not known.

Random hexamers were used to reverse transcribe an amount of about 0.5 to 1 ug RNA. The amplification used immunoSEQ multiplex PCR on TCR beta CDR3; it spanned 54 Vbeta and 13 Jbeta. MiXCR was run by TCRdb on the immunoSEQ multiplex PCR reads, yielding one entry per CDR3 protein. The data show tens of thousands of distinct CDR3 sequences, roughly 95% seen once. TEMRA cells were FACS-enriched and CD8+ and CD4+ T cells negatively isolated. Study-level points and caveats: Individuals included in the TCR sequencing and HLA analysis were acknowledged by the study to be relatively few in number.

The TCR sequence derives from a human donor with multiple sclerosis. The sample consisted of CD4+ T cells from PBMCs. V gene TRBV27 combines with J gene TRBJ2-1; D might be TRBD1 or TRBD2, each matching 6 bases. The chain's CDR3 is CASNLRGAGRNEQFF. CDR3 DNA sequence: TGTGCCAGCAACCTGAGGGGGGCAGGGCGGAATGAGCAGTTCTTC.